This TCR beta chain originates from a study of CD8+ T cells in alopecia areata. This clone occurred a few times. CDR3 size: 15 residues. V lost 5 bases and J lost 0, with 13 bases in between. CDR1 is SGHTS, CDR2 YDEGEE, per germline. In alopecia areata patients, both lesional scalp punch biopsies and peripheral blood were collected. Reverse transcribed after extraction, RNA yielded cDNA as the sequencing template. Assay used: immunoSEQ multiplex PCR; TCRdb lists only in-frame clones, some missing. The sample includes some 130,000 clones, 49% of them seen just once. Source: CD8+ T cells sorted from blood, taken at week 0. V is TRBV5-8 and J is TRBJ2-3; D gene ambiguous. This clonotype was obtained from a human donor with alopecia areata. CDR3 DNA: TGTGCCAGCAGTTTTGTGGCAGCTAGCACAGATACGCAGTATTTT. Translation: CASSFVAASTDTQYF.